This T cell receptor (beta chain) comes out of a study of blood T cell repertoires in COVID-19. Study in general: Acute-phase and convalescent COVID-19 samples originated in the United States, Italy and Spain. Sample material is recorded as cDNA or gDNA derived from T cells, B-cell-depleted T cells, or PBMCs.

This table comes from immunoSEQ multiplex PCR, and its TCRdb copy is limited to in-frame clones, with some not included. The data hold around 57,000 clones, with about 81% observed a single time. With 2 bases removed from V and 0 bases from J, the gap between germline ends came to 5 bases. The CDR3 is 13 amino acids. CDR1 is SGHKS, CDR2 YYEKEE, per germline (reference sequence). The gene calls are TRBV5-5 and TRBJ2-5, with D unresolved. The sequenced sample consisted of peripheral blood. The receptor's source is a woman aged 55-75 years with acute or convalescent COVID-19. The CDR3 DNA reads as TGTGCCAGCAGCTTACACGACCAAGAGACCCAGTACTTC. It is translated as CASSLHDQETQYF. The full variable domain, rest sourced from reference TRBV5-5 and TRBJ2-5, is DAGVTQSPTHLIKTRGQQVTLRCSPISGHKSVSWYQQVLGQGPQFIFQYYEKEERGRGNFPDRFSARQFPNYSSELNVNALLLGDSALYLCASSLHDQETQYFGPGTRLLVL.